The 5 T cell receptor beta chains listed next were all sequenced from one sample in a study of T cells in Graves' hyperthyroidism and ophthalmopathy. The investigators amplified TCR beta CDR3 regions from RNA transcripts. An initial round of RT-PCR targeting the TCR CDR3 relied on the HTBI primer set. One entry per CDR3 protein results from TCRdb running MiXCR on the multiplex PCR reads. This table holds 450,000 to 700,000 distinct CDR3 sequences, more than 45% found once. Sequenced input: peripheral blood or thyroid tissue (not recorded which). The source of these receptors is a woman younger than 30 with Graves' hyperthyroidism.

The J gene is TRBJ2-5, the V gene TRBV11-2, with D possibly being TRBD1 (5 bases). This CDR3 has 14 amino acids. The germline V and J ends were trimmed by 0 bases and 3 bases, with 8 bases remaining between them. CDR1 SGHAT and CDR2 FQNNGV come from the germline V gene. This CDR3 reads CASSLEAGKETQYF. CDR3 sequence (DNA): TGTGCCAGCAGCTTAGAGGCAGGGAAAGAGACCCAGTACTTC. The complete variable domain, with remaining parts taken from reference TRBV11-2 and TRBJ2-5, reads EAGVAQSPRYKIIEKRQSVAFWCNPISGHATLYWYQQILGQGPKLLIQFQNNGVVDDSQLPKDRFSAERLKGVDSTLKIQPAKLEDSAVYLCASSLEAGKETQYFGPGTRLLVL.

A remark on this clonotype: A much larger clone is a single base away; this may be a read error. The J gene is TRBJ2-3, the V gene TRBV25-1; D call uncertain. Looked up from germline, CDR1 is MGHDK and CDR2 is SYGVNS. V was shortened by 7 bases and J by 4 bases, with 18 bases between the two germline ends. The CDR3 is 15 residues long. The DNA for the CDR3 is TGTGCCAGCAATCCCTTCCGGGTCAGATCAGATACGCAGTATTTT. Protein sequence: CASNPFRVRSDTQYF. Based on the CDR3 plus reference TRBV25-1 and TRBJ2-3, the full variable domain is EADIYQTPRYLVIGTGKKITLECSQTMGHDKMYWYQQDPGMELHLIHYSYGVNSTEKGDLSSESTVSRIRTEHFPLTLESARPSHTSQYLCASNPFRVRSDTQYFGPGTRLTVL.

This clonotype was seen only once. This may stem from a read error, because a much larger clone lies one nucleotide away. This chain joins TRBV5-6 and TRBJ2-6; TRBD1 is a possible D gene (6 bases). The CDR3 length is 16 residues. Germline assignment: CDR1 SGHDT and CDR2 YYEEEE. The CDR3 protein is CASSLIRALGANILTF. The CDR3, as DNA: TGTGCCAGCAGCTTGATTAGGGCTTTGGGGGCCAACATCCTGACTTTC.

This clonotype was seen repeatedly, ten times or more. This rearrangement joins TRBV27 to TRBJ2-7, with D tentatively TRBD1 (6 bases). Germline CDR1 is MNHEY and CDR2 is SMNVEV (reference sequence). The V end lost 5 bases, the J end lost 2 bases, and 10 bases lay between the germline ends. This CDR3 region has 13 residues. CDR3 protein: CASSARGPYEQYF. The CDR3 bases are TGTGCCAGCAGTGCCAGGGGACCCTACGAGCAGTACTTC.

This clonotype was counted at least ten times. V and J are TRBV12-3 or TRBV12-4 and TRBJ1-6; 9 positions match TRBD1. Germline trimming cut 4 bases from V and 6 bases from J; bases unmatched to any gene: 7. The CDR3 consists of 16 residues. As DNA, the CDR3 is TGTGCCAGCAGTTCGCGAACAGGGGGCACTAATTCACCCCTCCACTTT. Encoded protein: CASSSRTGGTNSPLHF.